The clone carrying this TCR beta chain was observed a single time. The data were taken from a study of technical replicates of blood from a handful of donors. The method was immunoSEQ multiplex PCR; TCRdb's version includes in-frame clones alone and lacks a portion of them. Of just over 95,000 clones listed, roughly 95% are singletons. The sample consisted of T cells isolated from PBMCs. This sequence was found in a human donor in good health.

CDR3 protein: CASSGSGTLYGYTF. CDR3 DNA: TGTGCCAGCAGCGGATCCGGGACTCTCTATGGCTACACCTTC. V gene TRBV6-5 combines with J gene TRBJ1-2, with D possibly matching TRBD1 (5 bases). The CDR3 sequence is 14 residues long. Germline assignment: CDR1 MNHEY and CDR2 SVGAGI. The V end was cut by 6 bases, the J end by 4 bases, with 15 bases between.